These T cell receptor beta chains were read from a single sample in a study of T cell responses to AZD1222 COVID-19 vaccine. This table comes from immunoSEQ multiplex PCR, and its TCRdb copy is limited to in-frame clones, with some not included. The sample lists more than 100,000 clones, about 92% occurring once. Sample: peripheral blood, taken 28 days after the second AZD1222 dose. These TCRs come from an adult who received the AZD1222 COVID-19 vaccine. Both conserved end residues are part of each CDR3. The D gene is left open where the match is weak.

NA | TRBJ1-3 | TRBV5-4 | CASSLKGVDSGNTIYF | TGTGCCAGCAGCTTGAAAGGGGTGGACTCTGGAAACACCATATATTTT
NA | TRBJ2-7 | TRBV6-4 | CASSDSGPYEQYF | TGTGCCAGCAGTGACTCTGGACCCTACGAGCAGTACTTC
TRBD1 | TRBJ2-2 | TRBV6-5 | CASSTDRVGGELFF | TGTGCCAGCAGTACCGACAGGGTGGGCGGGGAGCTGTTTTTT
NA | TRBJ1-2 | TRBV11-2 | CASSLDLSAGYTF | TGTGCCAGCAGCTTAGATCTGTCAGCTGGCTACACCTTC
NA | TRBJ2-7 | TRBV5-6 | CASSLGGDFYEQYF | TGTGCCAGCAGCTTGGGTGGAGACTTCTACGAGCAGTACTTC
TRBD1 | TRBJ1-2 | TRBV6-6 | CATIVGGRQGYGYTF | TGTGCCACCATAGTAGGGGGCCGGCAGGGCTATGGCTACACCTTC
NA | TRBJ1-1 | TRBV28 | CASRVNTEAFF | TGTGCCAGCAGAGTGAACACTGAAGCTTTCTTT
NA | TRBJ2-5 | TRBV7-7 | CASSLAMGIGETQYF | TGTGCTAGCAGCTTAGCTATGGGAATAGGAGAGACCCAGTACTTC
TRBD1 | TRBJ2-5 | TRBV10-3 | CAISESFGQGNVETQYF | TGTGCCATCAGTGAGTCGTTTGGACAGGGGAACGTGGAGACCCAGTACTTC
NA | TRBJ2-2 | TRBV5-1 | CASSFGGFLGPGELFF | TGCGCCAGCAGCTTCGGCGGTTTCCTCGGCCCCGGGGAGCTGTTTTTT
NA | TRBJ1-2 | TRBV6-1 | CASTWGGDGYTF | TGTGCCAGCACCTGGGGAGGAGATGGCTACACCTTC
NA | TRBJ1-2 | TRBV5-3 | CARRPVRGEGNYGYTF | TGTGCCAGAAGACCGGTGAGGGGGGAGGGGAATTATGGCTACACCTTC
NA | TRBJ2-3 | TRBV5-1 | CASSLDRITDTQYF | TGCGCCAGCAGCTTGGATCGAATCACAGATACGCAGTATTTT
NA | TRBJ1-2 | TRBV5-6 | CASSYARTASF | TGTGCCAGCAGTTACGCTAGGACAGCTTCCTTC
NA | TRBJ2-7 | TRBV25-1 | CASSGFTGGLGYEQYF | TGTGCCAGCAGTGGGTTTACAGGCGGACTTGGATACGAGCAGTACTTC
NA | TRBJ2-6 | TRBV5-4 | CASSLVGSRGANVLTF | TGTGCCAGCAGCTTGGTCGGGAGTCGTGGGGCCAACGTCCTGACTTTC